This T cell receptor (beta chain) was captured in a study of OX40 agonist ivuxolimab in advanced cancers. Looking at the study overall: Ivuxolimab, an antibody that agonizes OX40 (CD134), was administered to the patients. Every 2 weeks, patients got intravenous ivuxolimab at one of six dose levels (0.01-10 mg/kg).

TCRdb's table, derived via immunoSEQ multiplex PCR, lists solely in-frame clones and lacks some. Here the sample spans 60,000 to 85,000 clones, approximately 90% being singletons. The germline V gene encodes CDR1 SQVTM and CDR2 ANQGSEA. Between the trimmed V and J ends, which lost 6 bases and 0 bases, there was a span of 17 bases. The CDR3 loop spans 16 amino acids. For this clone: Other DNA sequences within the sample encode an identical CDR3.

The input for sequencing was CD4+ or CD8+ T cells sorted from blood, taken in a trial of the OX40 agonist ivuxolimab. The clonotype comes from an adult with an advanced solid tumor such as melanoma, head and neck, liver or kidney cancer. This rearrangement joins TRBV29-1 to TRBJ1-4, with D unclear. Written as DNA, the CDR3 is TGCAGCGTAAATAGGGAACGGGCGCCAACTAATGAAAAACTGTTTTTT. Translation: CSVNRERAPTNEKLFF.